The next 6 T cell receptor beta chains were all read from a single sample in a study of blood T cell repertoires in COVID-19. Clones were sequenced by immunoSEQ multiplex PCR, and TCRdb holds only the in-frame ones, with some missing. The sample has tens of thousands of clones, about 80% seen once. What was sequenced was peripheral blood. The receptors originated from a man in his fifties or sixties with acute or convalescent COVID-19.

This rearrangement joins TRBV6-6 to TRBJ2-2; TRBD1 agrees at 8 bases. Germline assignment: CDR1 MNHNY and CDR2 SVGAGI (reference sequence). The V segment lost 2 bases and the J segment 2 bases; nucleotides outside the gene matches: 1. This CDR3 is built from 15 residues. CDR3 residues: CASSYQGANTGELFF. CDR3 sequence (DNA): TGTGCCAGCAGTTACCAGGGGGCAAACACCGGGGAGCTGTTTTTT.

The CDR3 protein is CSASKGLSGNTIYF. The CDR3 nucleotides are TGCAGTGCTAGTAAGGGGCTATCTGGAAACACCATATATTTT. V and J are TRBV20-1 and TRBJ1-3, with TRBD1 as a possible D gene (5 bases). Trimming left V 3 bases short and J 1 base short, with 10 bases between. Germline CDR1 and CDR2: DFQATT and SNEGSKA (reference sequence). The CDR3 is 14 amino acids.

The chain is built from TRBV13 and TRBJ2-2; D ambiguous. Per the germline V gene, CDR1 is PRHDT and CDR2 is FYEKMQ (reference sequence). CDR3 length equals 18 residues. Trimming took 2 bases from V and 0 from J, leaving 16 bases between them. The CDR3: CASSLLSMRRANTGELFF. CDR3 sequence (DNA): TGTGCCAGCAGCTTACTCTCAATGCGGCGTGCGAACACCGGGGAGCTGTTTTTT.

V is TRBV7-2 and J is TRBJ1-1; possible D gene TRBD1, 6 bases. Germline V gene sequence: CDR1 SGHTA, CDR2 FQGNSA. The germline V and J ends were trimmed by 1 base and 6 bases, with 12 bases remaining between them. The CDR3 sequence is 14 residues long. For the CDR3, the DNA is TGTGCCAGCAGCTTAGTGAAACAGGGTCCTGAAGCTTTCTTT. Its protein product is CASSLVKQGPEAFF.

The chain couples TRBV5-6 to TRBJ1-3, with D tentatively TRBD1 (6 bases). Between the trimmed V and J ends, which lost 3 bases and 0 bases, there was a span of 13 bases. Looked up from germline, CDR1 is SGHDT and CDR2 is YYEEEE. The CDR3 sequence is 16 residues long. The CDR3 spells CASSSRGHSSGNTIYF. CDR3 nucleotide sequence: TGTGCCAGCAGCTCCCGGGGACACAGCTCTGGAAACACCATATATTTT.

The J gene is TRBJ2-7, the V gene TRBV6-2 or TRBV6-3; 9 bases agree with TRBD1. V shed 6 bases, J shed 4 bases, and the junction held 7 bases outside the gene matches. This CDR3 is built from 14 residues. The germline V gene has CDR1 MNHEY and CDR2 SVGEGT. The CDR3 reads CASSLDRGRYEQYF. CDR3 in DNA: TGTGCCAGCAGCTTGGACAGGGGACGTTACGAGCAGTACTTC.